The 26 T cell receptor beta chains in this list originate from one sample, sequenced in a study of T cell repertoires in cytomegalovirus infection. These receptors' antigens are unknown. Via MiXCR, TCRdb re-called the reads, giving one row per CDR3 protein. This table holds about 890,000 distinct CDR3 sequences, 30% to 40% found once. Sample: cultured CD8+ T cells from PBMCs, taken from culture after CMV antigen stimulation. Receptors originate from a human donor in good health (CMV status not recorded). Some clones in this sample may be carry-over from other donors' samples.

V gene TRBV28 combines with J gene TRBJ2-7; D might be TRBD2 (5 bases). The germline V gene encodes CDR1 MDHEN and CDR2 SYDVKM. The CDR3 totals 14 residues. The V gene lost 2 bases and the J gene lost 0 bases, with 8 bases spanning the gap. CDR3 bases: TGTGCCAGCAGTTTAGAGAGGGACTCCTACGAGCAGTACGTC. It translates to CASSLERDSYEQYV.

The chain employs TRBV10-2 and TRBJ2-4; D gene unclear. V was cut by 2 bases and J by 3 bases, with 14 bases left in between. The CDR3 covers 16 residues. Germline V gene sequence: CDR1 WSHSY, CDR2 SAAADI. CDR3 region: CASSEEPRVHKNIQYF. The CDR3 DNA is TGCGCCAGCAGTGAGGAGCCACGGGTCCACAAAAACATTCAGTACTTC.

The chain employs TRBV27 and TRBJ2-7; TRBD1 aligns across 7 bases. The germline gives CDR1 MNHEY, CDR2 SMNVEV (reference sequence). The V gene end was trimmed by 3 bases and the J gene end by 6 bases; junction bases not matched to a gene: 17. The CDR3 contains 17 residues. Here the CDR3 reads CASSFINRGSLPCEQYV. The CDR3 nucleotides read TGTGCCAGCAGTTTCATAAACAGGGGATCCCTTCCGTGCGAGCAGTACGTC.

This sequence joins TRBV7-9 and TRBJ2-5, with a weak D call TRBD1 (5 bases). V dropped 3 bases and J dropped 1 base, with 12 bases sitting between them. Germline V CDR1 and CDR2: SEHNR, FQNEAQ (reference sequence). The CDR3 spans 15 residues. CDR3 sequence (DNA): TGTGCCAGCAGCTTGTCAGGGTCTCTCCAAGAGACCCAGTACTTC. Residues: CASSLSGSLQETQYF.

This chain connects TRBV12-3 or TRBV12-4 to TRBJ1-2, with D maybe TRBD1 (5 bases). Trimming removed 5 bases from V and 10 bases from J, with 20 bases in between. The CDR3 is 14 amino acids. CDR3 sequence reads: CASSPSPRGHDYTF. CDR3 DNA sequence: TGTGCCAGCAGTCCCTCCCCCCGGGGCCATGACTACACCTTC.

This clonotype was seen repeatedly, ten times or more. The gene calls are TRBV11-1 and TRBJ2-7, with D unresolved. This CDR3 is built from 12 residues. V was clipped by 2 bases and J by 3 bases, with 5 bases between them. Looked up from germline, CDR1 is SGHAT and CDR2 is FQDESV (reference sequence). In DNA form, the CDR3 reads TGTGCCAGCAGCTTAACGGGCTACGAGCAGTACGTC. Encoded protein: CASSLTGYEQYV.

This clonotype was recorded many times. This rearrangement joins TRBV7-2 to TRBJ2-1, with TRBD2 as a possible D gene (5 bases). Looked up from germline, CDR1 is SGHTA and CDR2 is FQGNSA. V gave up 0 bases and J gave up 8 bases, with 11 bases separating them. The CDR3 has 14 residues. The CDR3 here is CASSLAGLAHEQFF. The DNA for the CDR3 is TGTGCCAGCAGCTTAGCGGGTCTAGCCCATGAGCAGTTCTTC.

This clonotype was seen more than once but under ten times. V gene TRBV7-8 combines with J gene TRBJ2-7, with a weak D call TRBD2 (5 bases). CDR3 length: 13 amino acids. Germline CDR1 and CDR2: SGHVS and FQNEAQ. The V end lost 5 bases, the J end lost 6 bases, and 14 bases lay between the germline ends. The CDR3 coding sequence is TGTGCCAGCAGCCTCAACAGCGGAGTCGAGCAGTACGTC. Its protein product is CASSLNSGVEQYV.

This clonotype was found many times. The V call is TRBV7-9, the J call TRBJ2-4; D may correspond to TRBD1 or TRBD2 (6 bases each). V was clipped by 6 bases and J by 5 bases, with 20 bases between them. The V gene's germline CDR1 is SEHNR and CDR2 FQNEAQ (reference sequence). This CDR3 region has 16 residues. The CDR3 DNA reads TGTGCCAGCAGTTCTGAGGGACACCCGGGGGAAAACATTCAGTACTTC. Residues: CASSSEGHPGENIQYF.

This clonotype appeared a few times. The rearrangement joins TRBV6-6 to TRBJ2-5; D not resolved. The CDR3 contains 13 residues. The V end was cut by 7 bases, the J end by 5 bases, with 14 bases between. Looked up from germline, CDR1 is MNHNY and CDR2 is SVGAGI (reference sequence). The CDR3 sequence is CASTIPTAETQYF. The CDR3 region has the DNA TGTGCCAGCACTATACCGACTGCGGAGACCCAGTACTTC.

This clonotype has more than one count but fewer than ten. The rearrangement joins TRBV6-2 or TRBV6-3 to TRBJ1-1; the D is unclear. Germline values: CDR1 MNHEY, CDR2 SVGEGT. The CDR3 sequence is 14 residues long. V dropped 2 bases and J dropped 4 bases, with 11 bases sitting between them. The CDR3 is CASSYLELGTEAFF. CDR3 bases: TGTGCCAGCAGTTACCTAGAACTGGGCACTGAAGCTTTCTTT.

A single count supports this clonotype. One end of the junction fails to match germline, which may point to a read error. The V gene is TRBV6-4, the J gene TRBJ2-1; a weak D match, TRBD2 (5 bases). CDR3 length: 15 residues. The germline gives CDR1 MRHNA, CDR2 SNTAGT. The CDR3: CANSDSIAGPWEQFF. In DNA, the CDR3 is TGTGCCAACAGTGACTCGATTGCGGGTCCGTGGGAGCAGTTCTTC.

This clonotype was detected a few times. V and J are TRBV12-3 or TRBV12-4 and TRBJ1-2; D unclear. The CDR3 runs to 14 residues. With 6 bases removed from V and 0 bases from J, the gap between germline ends came to 11 bases. The CDR3 bases are TGTGCCAGCAGCCCAGGCGTTTCTAACTATGGCTACACCTTC. Amino acid sequence: CASSPGVSNYGYTF.

The V call is TRBV12-3 or TRBV12-4, the J call TRBJ2-5; D is uncertain. The V end lost 6 bases, the J end lost 7 bases, and 9 bases lay between the germline ends. The CDR3 consists of 11 residues. The CDR3 sequence: CASRANGTQYF. The CDR3 DNA follows: TGTGCCAGCAGGGCAAACGGGACCCAGTACTTC.

The V gene is TRBV29-1, the J gene TRBJ2-2; D gene ambiguous. The V end lost 4 bases, the J end lost 4 bases, and 10 bases lay between the germline ends. CDR1 SQVTM and CDR2 ANQGSEA come from the germline V gene. The CDR3 covers 13 residues. The CDR3 spells CSVAGWGTGELFF. Written as DNA, the CDR3 is TGCAGCGTTGCCGGGTGGGGCACCGGGGAGCTGTTTTTT.

The table lists this clonotype with a few counts. V and J are TRBV10-3 and TRBJ1-1; no clear D. Trimming removed 8 bases from V and 1 base from J, with 11 bases in between. The germline gives CDR1 ENHRY, CDR2 SYGVKD. There are 13 residues in the CDR3. The CDR3 is CAILAPGNTEAFF. CDR3 DNA sequence: TGTGCCATCCTGGCCCCAGGGAACACTGAAGCTTTCTTT.

V and J are TRBV12-3 or TRBV12-4 and TRBJ2-1, with D tentatively TRBD2 (5 bases). Trimming removed 3 bases from V and 0 bases from J, with 9 bases in between. The CDR3 is 15 residues long. The CDR3 region is CASSFGERSYNEQFF. The CDR3, as DNA: TGTGCCAGCAGTTTCGGGGAGCGCTCCTACAATGAGCAGTTCTTC.

This clonotype was picked up many times. The rearrangement links TRBV7-2 to TRBJ2-1; D is possibly TRBD1 (5 bases). From germline, CDR1 is SGHTA and CDR2 FQGNSA. CDR3 size: 15 residues. Trimming left V 5 bases short and J 6 bases short, with 17 bases between. In nucleotides, the CDR3 is TGTGCCAGCAGCCCCCGCCTCGGCAGGGTCAATGAGCAGTTCTTC. Translated: CASSPRLGRVNEQFF.

The V gene is TRBV7-9, the J gene TRBJ2-1; 10 bases line up with TRBD1. Germline trimming cut 2 bases from V and 7 bases from J; bases unmatched to any gene: 5. The CDR3 has 15 amino acids. Germline assignment: CDR1 SEHNR and CDR2 FQNEAQ (reference sequence). In DNA, the CDR3 is TGTGCCAGCAGCTTAATTTGGACAGGGGGGAATGAGCAGTTCTTC. Its translation is CASSLIWTGGNEQFF.

V and J are TRBV6-1 and TRBJ1-2, with no clear D. This CDR3 has 17 amino acids. V shed 4 bases and J shed 1 base, with 19 bases lying between them. Germline values: CDR1 MNHNS, CDR2 SASEGT. The CDR3 sequence is CASSVVGYLKVNYGYTF. DNA for the CDR3: TGTGCCAGCAGTGTCGTCGGATACTTGAAAGTTAACTATGGCTACACCTTC.

V gene TRBV6-1 combines with J gene TRBJ2-7; D ambiguous. The CDR3 is 10 residues long. CDR1 and CDR2 (germline): MNHNS, SASEGT. The germline V and J ends were trimmed by 6 bases and 6 bases, with 6 bases remaining between them. The DNA of the CDR3 is TGTGCCAGCAGGGGGTTCGAGCAGTACTTC. Translating gives CASRGFEQYF.

This sequence joins TRBV19 and TRBJ2-7, with D maybe TRBD1 (6 bases). The CDR3 has 13 amino acids. Germline V CDR1 and CDR2: LNHDA, SQIVND (reference sequence). Trimming shortened V by 5 bases and J by 0 bases, and 8 bases separated the two germline ends. CDR3 sequence (DNA): TGTGCCAGTAGTCCGGGACACTCCTACGAGCAGTACTTC. Its protein is CASSPGHSYEQYF.

By sample share, this clonotype is medium-sized. This sequence joins TRBV7-2 and TRBJ2-3; perhaps D is TRBD1 or TRBD2 (5 bases each). Trimming pared 3 bases from V and 7 bases from J, leaving 17 bases between. The CDR3 loop spans 15 amino acids. The germline V gene has CDR1 SGHTA and CDR2 FQGNSA. CDR3 residues: CASSFPRRGVHTQYF. The CDR3 DNA reads as TGTGCCAGCAGCTTCCCCCGACGAGGGGTGCATACGCAGTATTTT.

This clonotype was observed a few times. The V call is TRBV4-1, the J call TRBJ2-3; D might be TRBD1 or TRBD2, each matching 5 bases. The CDR3 has 16 amino acids. V lost 3 bases to trimming and J lost 0 bases, with 13 bases between them. From germline, CDR1 is MGHRA and CDR2 YSYEKL. The CDR3 reads CASSHSLRGSTDTQYF. CDR3 DNA: TGCGCCAGCAGCCACTCGCTGAGGGGAAGCACAGATACGCAGTATTTT.

This clonotype has more than one count but fewer than ten. The chain employs TRBV3-1 and TRBJ1-2; D unclear. V was shortened by 0 bases and J by 2 bases, with 16 bases between the two germline ends. Germline V gives CDR1 LGHDT, CDR2 YNNKEL (reference sequence). CDR3 length equals 17 residues. The CDR3 protein is CASSQDPPAGRNYGYTF. The CDR3 bases are TGTGCCAGCAGCCAAGATCCCCCTGCCGGCCGGAACTATGGCTACACCTTC.

V gene TRBV27 combines with J gene TRBJ1-5, with a weak D call TRBD1 (6 bases). From germline, CDR1 is MNHEY and CDR2 SMNVEV (reference sequence). The germline V and J ends were trimmed by 3 bases and 2 bases, with 14 bases remaining between them. This CDR3 spans 16 amino acids. The CDR3 is CASSFFGGIGNQPQHF. Here the CDR3 DNA reads TGTGCCAGCAGTTTCTTTGGGGGCATAGGCAATCAGCCCCAGCATTTT.